This T cell receptor beta chain originates from a study of CD8 T cells in ankylosing spondylitis. Overall study findings and caveats: Peripheral blood samples showed relatively rare disease-linked clones, and these clones were CD8+.

The CDR3 has 18 amino acids. The V end was cut by 3 bases, the J end by 0 bases, with 18 bases between. From germline, CDR1 is LGHDT and CDR2 YNNKEL (reference sequence). One entry per CDR3 protein, called by TCRdb with MiXCR from the 5' RACE reads. The data contain about 39,000 distinct CDR3 sequences, about 9.4% of them seen just once; the ten biggest clones take up 15% to 20%. The sample holds many counts of this clonotype. Its antigen is not identified. The receptor comes from a male donor with ankylosing spondylitis or in good health (not recorded which). The sequenced sample was blood, either unsorted or a sorted T cell fraction (not recorded which). The J gene is TRBJ2-1, the V gene TRBV3-1; D is perhaps TRBD2 (6 bases). The CDR3 reads CASSHRTLGGLSYNEQFF. CDR3 nucleotides: TGTGCCAGCAGCCACAGAACGCTCGGGGGTCTCTCCTACAATGAGCAGTTCTTC.